What follows are 9 T cell receptor beta chains derived from one specimen sequenced in a study of shared clonotypes between healthy human individuals. TCRdb's table, derived via immunoSEQ multiplex PCR, lists solely in-frame clones and lacks some. Of roughly 1,500,000 clones detected, around 98% appear once; the ten largest clones hold 0.4% to 0.45%. Sequencing input: naive CD4+ T cells sorted from blood. Subset defined: CD45RA+ positively selected. These receptors all stem from a man in his thirties or forties in good health.

V is TRBV29-1 and J is TRBJ1-2; TRBD1 is a possible D gene (5 bases). Trimming removed 6 bases from V and 3 bases from J, with 17 bases in between. CDR1 and CDR2 from the germline V gene are SQVTM and ANQGSEA. This CDR3 has 14 amino acids. CDR3 amino acids: CSVITVGTDYGYTF. CDR3 sequence (DNA): TGCAGCGTCATAACTGTAGGGACGGACTATGGCTACACCTTC.

The chain has TRBV11-3 and TRBJ2-2, with TRBD2 matching over 11 bases. CDR3 length: 17 residues. Germline V gene data show CDR1 as SGHNT and CDR2 as YENEEA. The ends lost 3 bases at V and 7 bases at J; junction bases unmatched: 10. The CDR3: CASSLTTSGSLIGELFF. CDR3 sequence (DNA): TGTGCCAGCAGCTTGACTACTAGCGGGAGTTTGATCGGGGAGCTGTTTTTT.

The V call is TRBV6-5, the J call TRBJ1-2; D may be TRBD1 (6 bases). The CDR3 is made up of 15 amino acids. Germline loops: CDR1 MNHEY, CDR2 SVGAGI. Trimming stripped 8 bases from V and 2 bases from J, with 18 bases between. Here the CDR3 DNA reads TGTGCCAGCGCAGGGGCGACAAATAGGAACTATGGCTACACCTTC. This sequence encodes CASAGATNRNYGYTF.

V gene TRBV9 combines with J gene TRBJ2-7, with 8 positions matching TRBD2. The CDR3 consists of 15 residues. CDR1 and CDR2 (germline): SGDLS, YYNGEE. V lost 3 bases to trimming and J lost 3 bases; unmatched junction nucleotides: 8. In DNA, the CDR3 is TGTGCCAGCAGCGCCTCGGGGGGGCGTAACTACGAGCAGTACTTC. This encodes CASSASGGRNYEQYF. The full variable domain, its missing parts supplied by reference TRBV9 and TRBJ2-7, is DSGVTQTPKHLITATGQRVTLRCSPRSGDLSVYWYQQSLDQGLQFLIQYYNGEERAKGNILERFSAQQFPDLHSELNLSSLELGDSALYFCASSASGGRNYEQYFGPGTRLTVT.

The chain is built from TRBV7-7 and TRBJ2-2; TRBD1 matches 8 bases. The V gene end was trimmed by 3 bases and the J gene end by 5 bases; junction bases not matched to a gene: 5. The CDR3 has 15 amino acids. Germline lookup yields CDR1 SSHAT and CDR2 FNYEAQ (reference sequence). CDR3 bases: TGTGCCAGCAGCTTTGGGACAGGAGCTACCGGGGAGCTGTTTTTT. Protein: CASSFGTGATGELFF.

The V and J genes are TRBV4-3 and TRBJ1-4, with D unclear. The CDR3 length is 14 residues. The V gene lost 0 bases and the J gene lost 8 bases, with 10 bases spanning the gap. Germline V lookup: CDR1 LGHNA, CDR2 YSLEER. The CDR3 region is CASSQDMGREKLFF. CDR3 bases: TGCGCCAGCAGCCAAGATATGGGCCGAGAAAAACTGTTTTTT.

The chain carries TRBV29-1 and TRBJ1-2, with D possibly TRBD1 on 5 matching bases. This CDR3 has 12 residues. With 4 bases removed from V and 3 bases from J, the gap between germline ends came to 9 bases. From germline, CDR1 is SQVTM and CDR2 ANQGSEA. The CDR3 DNA reads as TGCAGCGTTGGGCGGGGCGACTATGGCTACACCTTC. Translation: CSVGRGDYGYTF. Based on the CDR3 plus reference TRBV29-1 and TRBJ1-2, the full variable domain is SAVISQKPSRDICQRGTSLTIQCQVDSQVTMMFWYRQQPGQSLTLIATANQGSEATYESGFVIDKFPISRPNLTFSTLTVSNMSPEDSSIYLCSVGRGDYGYTFGSGTRLTVV.

The V call is TRBV30, the J call TRBJ2-2, with D possibly TRBD2 on 5 matching bases. The CDR3 is 17 residues long. The germline gives CDR1 GTSNPN, CDR2 SVGIG (reference sequence). V was clipped by 1 base and J by 0 bases, with 15 bases between them. The CDR3 reads CAWSGPTLATNTGELFF. CDR3 sequence (DNA): TGTGCCTGGAGTGGCCCAACCCTAGCAACGAACACCGGGGAGCTGTTTTTT.

Points on this clone: The identical CDR3 is also encoded by other nucleotide sequences in the sample. The chain uses TRBV6-5 and TRBJ1-5, with D uncertain. With 5 bases removed from V and 0 bases from J, the gap between germline ends came to 5 bases. In germline, CDR1 is MNHEY, CDR2 SVGAGI. The CDR3 is 13 amino acids. In nucleotides, the CDR3 is TGTGCCAGCAGTAGCGGTAGCAATCAGCCCCAGCATTTT. It codes for CASSSGSNQPQHF.